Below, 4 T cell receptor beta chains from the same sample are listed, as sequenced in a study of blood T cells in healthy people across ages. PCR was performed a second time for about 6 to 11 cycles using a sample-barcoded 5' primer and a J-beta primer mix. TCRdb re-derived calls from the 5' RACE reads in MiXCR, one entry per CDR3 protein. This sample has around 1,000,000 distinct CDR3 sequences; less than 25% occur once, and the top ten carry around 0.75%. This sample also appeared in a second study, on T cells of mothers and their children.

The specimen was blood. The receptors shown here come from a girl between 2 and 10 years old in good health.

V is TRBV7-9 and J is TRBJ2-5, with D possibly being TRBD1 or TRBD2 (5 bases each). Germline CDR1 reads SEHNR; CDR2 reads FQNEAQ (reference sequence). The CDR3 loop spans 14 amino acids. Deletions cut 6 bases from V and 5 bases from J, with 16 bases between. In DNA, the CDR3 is TGTGCCAGCAGGCGAGAGGGGCTAGCCGAGACCCAGTACTTC. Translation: CASRREGLAETQYF. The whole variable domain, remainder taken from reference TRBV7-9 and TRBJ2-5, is DTGVSQNPRHKITKRGQNVTFRCDPISEHNRLYWYRQTLGQGPEFLTYFQNEAQLEKSRLLSDRFSAERPKGSFSTLEIQRTEQGDSAMYLCASRREGLAETQYFGPGTRLLVL.

CDR3 in amino acids: CSARPRREDGYTF. In DNA, the CDR3 is TGCAGTGCTAGACCCAGGAGGGAGGATGGCTACACCTTC. The gene calls are TRBV20-1 and TRBJ1-2, with D unresolved. Germline V lookup: CDR1 DFQATT, CDR2 SNEGSKA (reference sequence). The CDR3 runs 13 residues. V was trimmed by 2 bases and J by 6 bases, leaving 13 bases between them.

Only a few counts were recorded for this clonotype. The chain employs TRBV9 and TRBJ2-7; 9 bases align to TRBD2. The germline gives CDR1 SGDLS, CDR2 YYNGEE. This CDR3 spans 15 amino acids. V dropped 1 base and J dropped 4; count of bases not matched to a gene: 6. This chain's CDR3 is CASSVLGSGGYEQYF. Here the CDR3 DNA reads TGTGCCAGCAGCGTACTCGGCAGCGGGGGGTACGAGCAGTACTTC.

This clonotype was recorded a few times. This CDR3 reads CASRPRDRGSTNEKLFF. DNA for the CDR3: TGTGCCAGCAGGCCAAGGGACAGAGGATCAACTAATGAAAAACTGTTTTTT. The chain links TRBV28 to TRBJ1-4; 7 positions agree with TRBD1. V was pared by 6 bases and J by 0 bases, with 10 bases of the junction left unmatched. The CDR3 runs to 17 residues. Germline V gives CDR1 MDHEN, CDR2 SYDVKM.